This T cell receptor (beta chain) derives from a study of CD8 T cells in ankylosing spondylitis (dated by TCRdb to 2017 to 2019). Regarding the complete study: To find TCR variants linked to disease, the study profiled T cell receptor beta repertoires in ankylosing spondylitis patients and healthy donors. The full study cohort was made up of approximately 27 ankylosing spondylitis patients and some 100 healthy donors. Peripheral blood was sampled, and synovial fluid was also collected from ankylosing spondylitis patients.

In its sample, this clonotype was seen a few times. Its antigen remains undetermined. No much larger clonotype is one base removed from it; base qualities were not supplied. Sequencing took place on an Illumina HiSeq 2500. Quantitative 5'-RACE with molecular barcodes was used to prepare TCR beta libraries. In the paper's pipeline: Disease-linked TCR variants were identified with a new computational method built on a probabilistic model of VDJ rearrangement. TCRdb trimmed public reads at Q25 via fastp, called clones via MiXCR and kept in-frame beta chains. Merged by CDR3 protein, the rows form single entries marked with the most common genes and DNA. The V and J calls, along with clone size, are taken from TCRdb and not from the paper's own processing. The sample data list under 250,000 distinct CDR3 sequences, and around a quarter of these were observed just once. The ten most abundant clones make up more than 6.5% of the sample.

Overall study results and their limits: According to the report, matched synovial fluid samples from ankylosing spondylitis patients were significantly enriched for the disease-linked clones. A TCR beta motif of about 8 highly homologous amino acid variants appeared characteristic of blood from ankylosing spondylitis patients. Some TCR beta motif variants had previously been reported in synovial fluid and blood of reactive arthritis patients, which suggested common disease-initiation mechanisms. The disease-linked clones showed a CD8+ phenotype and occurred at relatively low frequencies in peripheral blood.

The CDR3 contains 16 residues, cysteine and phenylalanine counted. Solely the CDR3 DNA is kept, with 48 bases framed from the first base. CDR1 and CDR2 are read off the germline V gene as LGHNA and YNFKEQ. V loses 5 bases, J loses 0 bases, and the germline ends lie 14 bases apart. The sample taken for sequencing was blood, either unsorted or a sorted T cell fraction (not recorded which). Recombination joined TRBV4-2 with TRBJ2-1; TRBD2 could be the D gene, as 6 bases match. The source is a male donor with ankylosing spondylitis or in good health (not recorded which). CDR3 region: CASSGTPRFSYNEQFF. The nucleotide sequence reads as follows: TGTGCCAGCAGCGGGACTCCAAGATTCTCCTACAATGAGCAGTTCTTC.